These 30 T cell receptor beta chains came from one sample sequenced in a study of spatial heterogeneity in lung cancer. Time point meaning: sample taken at primary tumor resection. Using its own MiXCR run on the 5' RACE reads, TCRdb lists one record per CDR3 protein. Of 6,000 to 8,500 distinct CDR3 sequences listed, roughly 8.6% are singletons. The source was PBMCs, collected at surgery. The receptor set was obtained from a male donor with early-stage non-small cell lung cancer.

This clonotype was seen many times. V usage is TRBV7-2 and J usage is TRBJ2-7; 15 bases are shared with TRBD2. After removal of 4 bases from V and 0 bases from J, the junction contained 7 bases not matched to a gene. CDR3 length equals 18 residues. Germline V CDR1 and CDR2: SGHTA, FQGNSA. The CDR3 DNA sequence: TGTGCCAGCAGCTCGGGACTAGCGGGAGGAACCCTCTCCTACGAGCAGTACTTC. This codes for CASSSGLAGGTLSYEQYF.

This clonotype was seen many times. The genes are TRBV27 and TRBJ1-2; no clear D. Trimming took 3 bases from V and 3 from J, leaving 8 bases between them. Looked up from germline, CDR1 is MNHEY and CDR2 is SMNVEV (reference sequence). The CDR3 spans 13 residues. In DNA form, the CDR3 reads TGTGCCAGCAGTTTCCATGCTTACTATGGCTACACCTTC. Translated, it gives CASSFHAYYGYTF.

This chain connects TRBV2 to TRBJ2-5; 10 bases match TRBD1. J gave up 5 bases and V 5 bases, and 8 bases lay outside the gene matches. Looked up from germline, CDR1 is SNHLY and CDR2 is FYNNEI. This CDR3 comprises 15 residues. CDR3 in DNA: TGTGCCAGCAGTCCCGGGACAGGGGTAATGGAGACCCAGTACTTC. Amino acids: CASSPGTGVMETQYF.

This clonotype has only a few counts. The rearrangement joins TRBV6-6 to TRBJ2-1, with D possibly matching TRBD2 (6 bases). With 0 bases removed from V and 6 bases from J, the gap between germline ends came to 18 bases. CDR3 length equals 17 residues. Germline CDR1 and CDR2: MNHNY and SVGAGI (reference sequence). The chain's CDR3 is CASSYSTGRMGRNEQFF. The CDR3 DNA reads as TGTGCCAGCAGTTACTCTACGGGGAGGATGGGTCGCAATGAGCAGTTCTTC.

The genes are TRBV7-3 and TRBJ2-7; the D gene is possibly TRBD1 (6 bases). With 5 bases removed from V and 2 bases from J, the gap between germline ends came to 16 bases. The V gene's germline CDR1 is SGHTA and CDR2 FQGTGA. CDR3 length: 15 amino acids. CDR3 bases: TGTGCCAGCAGCATTGGGGCAGGGGTCCCCTACGAGCAGTACTTC. Translated, it gives CASSIGAGVPYEQYF.

This clonotype was recorded many times. The V call is TRBV12-3 or TRBV12-4, the J call TRBJ2-5; the D gene could be TRBD1 or TRBD2 (5 bases each). Trimming removed 2 bases at V and 5 bases at J, with 21 bases between. CDR3 length equals 17 residues. The CDR3 loop reads CASSLRGTSPYVETQYF. The CDR3 DNA reads as TGTGCCAGCAGTTTAAGGGGCACTAGTCCCTACGTGGAGACCCAGTACTTC.

The table lists this clonotype with many counts. The chain is built from TRBV27 and TRBJ1-5; D is ambiguous. The length of the CDR3 is 14 residues. The V gene's germline CDR1 is MNHEY and CDR2 SMNVEV (reference sequence). V gave up 0 bases and J gave up 7 bases, with 10 bases separating them. The CDR3 sequence: CASSLSAGVQPQHF. Here the CDR3 DNA reads TGTGCCAGCAGTTTATCGGCCGGGGTGCAGCCCCAGCATTTT.

Many counts were recorded for this clonotype. The J gene is TRBJ1-5, the V gene TRBV28; D is unresolved. V dropped 1 base and J dropped 10 bases, with 17 bases sitting between them. The CDR3 runs 15 residues. Germline V gives CDR1 MDHEN, CDR2 SYDVKM. The CDR3 coding sequence is TGTGCCAGCAGTTTATCCAGTTCGCGGCCACTACCCCAGCATTTT. Encoded protein: CASSLSSSRPLPQHF. Together with reference TRBV28 and TRBJ1-5, the CDR3 gives the full variable domain: DVKVTQSSRYLVKRTGEKVFLECVQDMDHENMFWYRQDPGLGLRLIYFSYDVKMKEKGDIPEGYSVSREKKERFSLILESASTNQTSMYLCASSLSSSRPLPQHFGDGTRLSIL.

At least ten counts were recorded for this clonotype. DNA of the CDR3: TGCGCCAGCACCAAAAACAGGGGAGCCCATCAGCCCCAGCATTTT. Its translation is CASTKNRGAHQPQHF. The rearrangement uses TRBV23-1 and TRBJ1-5; 7 positions match TRBD1. TRBV23-1 is sorted into the ORF group, with uncertain function. The V segment lost 7 bases and the J segment 5 bases; nucleotides outside the gene matches: 11. The length of the CDR3 is 15 residues.

This clonotype was detected only a few times. The V call is TRBV7-2, the J call TRBJ2-7; perhaps TRBD1 as D (5 bases). Germline V CDR1 and CDR2: SGHTA, FQGNSA. The CDR3 consists of 13 residues. V gave up 0 bases and J gave up 6 bases, with 9 bases separating them. The CDR3: CASSLAGAPEQYF. CDR3 in DNA: TGTGCCAGCAGCTTAGCAGGGGCCCCCGAGCAGTACTTC.

This clonotype was seen ten or more times. The chain has TRBV21-1 and TRBJ2-5; the D segment call TRBD1 is taken from the table without a DNA check. TRBV21-1 is a listed pseudogene. The CDR3 is 18 amino acids. The CDR3 spells CASSNKVGVGGPGETQYF. In DNA, the CDR3 is TGTGCCAGCAGCAACAAAGTTGGAGTAGGGGGTCCTGGAGAGACCCAGTACTTC.

Many counts were recorded for this clonotype. The chain recombines TRBV29-1 with TRBJ2-2; D ambiguous. V lost 3 bases to trimming and J lost 5 bases, with 13 bases between them. The germline V gene has CDR1 SQVTM and CDR2 ANQGSEA. CDR3 length: 14 amino acids. CDR3 sequence (DNA): TGCAGCGTTGACCTAAGCGTGGGGACCGGGGAGCTGTTTTTT. It specifies CSVDLSVGTGELFF.

At least ten counts were recorded for this clonotype. The gene calls are TRBV27 and TRBJ2-5; a possible D gene is TRBD2 (5 bases). The V gene's germline CDR1 is MNHEY and CDR2 SMNVEV (reference sequence). The CDR3 has 12 residues. Trimming stripped 6 bases from V and 6 bases from J, with 11 bases between. The CDR3 DNA sequence: TGTGCCAGCAGCTCTGACGGGAAGACCCAGTACTTC. Protein product: CASSSDGKTQYF.

This clonotype was seen a handful of times. This CDR3 reads CASSSPSGVTGELFF. As DNA, the CDR3 is TGTGCCAGCAGTTCGCCCAGCGGGGTCACCGGGGAGCTGTTTTTT. V usage is TRBV25-1 and J usage is TRBJ2-2; 7 bases are shared with TRBD2. The CDR3 contains 15 residues. Germline CDR1 is MGHDK and CDR2 is SYGVNS. V shed 5 bases and J 4 bases; nucleotides not matched to a gene: 7. Full variable domain (outside the CDR3, taken from reference TRBV25-1 and TRBJ2-2): EADIYQTPRYLVIGTGKKITLECSQTMGHDKMYWYQQDPGMELHLIHYSYGVNSTEKGDLSSESTVSRIRTEHFPLTLESARPSHTSQYLCASSSPSGVTGELFFGEGSRLTVL.

This clonotype was observed many times. This chain uses TRBV19 with TRBJ2-1; D tentatively reads TRBD1 or TRBD2 (7 bases each). Germline V gives CDR1 LNHDA, CDR2 SQIVND (reference sequence). The CDR3 runs 16 residues. With 9 bases removed from V and 0 bases from J, the gap between germline ends came to 18 bases. The CDR3 region is CASQGGLESSYNEQFF. The DNA of the CDR3 is TGTGCCAGCCAGGGGGGGCTCGAAAGCTCCTACAATGAGCAGTTCTTC.

This clonotype was counted many times. The chain couples TRBV12-3 or TRBV12-4 to TRBJ1-1, with 8 bases that match TRBD1. The CDR3 totals 14 residues. The ends lost 3 bases at V and 6 bases at J; junction bases unmatched: 6. As DNA, the CDR3 is TGTGCCAGCAGTTTCTTACAGGGGGGCGCTGAAGCTTTCTTT. Amino acid sequence: CASSFLQGGAEAFF.

The V and J genes are TRBV7-3 and TRBJ2-2; 7 nucleotides match TRBD2. The V gene's germline CDR1 is SGHTA and CDR2 FQGTGA. This CDR3 is built from 17 residues. Trimming took 2 bases from V and 1 from J; bases not matched to a gene: 7. The CDR3 DNA reads TGTGCCAGCAGCTTACTCGGGCGGGAGAGGAACACCGGGGAGCTGTTTTTT. Residues: CASSLLGRERNTGELFF.

This clonotype was detected ten times or more. The V gene is TRBV5-5, the J gene TRBJ1-1, with a weak D call TRBD1 (5 bases). Germline V CDR1 and CDR2: SGHKS, YYEKEE (reference sequence). With 2 bases removed from V and 1 base from J, the gap between germline ends came to 12 bases. The CDR3 has 15 residues. CDR3 DNA: TGTGCCAGCAGCTTCGCAGGGTTGGGGAACACTGAAGCTTTCTTT. Translation gives CASSFAGLGNTEAFF. Complete variable domain (other parts from reference TRBV5-5 and TRBJ1-1): DAGVTQSPTHLIKTRGQQVTLRCSPISGHKSVSWYQQVLGQGPQFIFQYYEKEERGRGNFPDRFSARQFPNYSSELNVNALLLGDSALYLCASSFAGLGNTEAFFGQGTRLTVV.

This clonotype has at least ten counts. This chain links TRBV20-1 with TRBJ2-1, with D unresolved. Between the trimmed V and J ends, which lost 2 bases and 7 bases, there was a span of 9 bases. The CDR3 consists of 12 residues. Per germline, CDR1 DFQATT and CDR2 SNEGSKA (reference sequence). The CDR3 DNA reads TGCAGTGCTAGAAAAGGCGCTAATGAGCAGTTCTTC. Translating gives CSARKGANEQFF.

This clonotype appeared many times. The chain employs TRBV25-1 and TRBJ2-4; D may be TRBD1 (6 bases). V lost 2 bases to trimming and J lost 7 bases, with 18 bases between them. The length of the CDR3 is 16 residues. Germline values: CDR1 MGHDK, CDR2 SYGVNS. The CDR3 reads CASSEGGEQGSNIQYF. The CDR3 DNA reads TGTGCCAGCAGTGAAGGGGGAGAACAGGGTAGTAACATTCAGTACTTC. Complete variable domain (other parts from reference TRBV25-1 and TRBJ2-4): EADIYQTPRYLVIGTGKKITLECSQTMGHDKMYWYQQDPGMELHLIHYSYGVNSTEKGDLSSESTVSRIRTEHFPLTLESARPSHTSQYLCASSEGGEQGSNIQYFGAGTRLSVL.

Comments on this clonotype: A much larger clone is a single base away; this may be a read error. The chain links TRBV5-4 to TRBJ1-3; D unresolved. CDR3 length: 14 amino acids. Germline CDR1 and CDR2: SGHNT and YYREEE (reference sequence). This CDR3 reads CVSSLEGLRDTIYF. The CDR3 DNA is TGTGTCAGCAGCTTGGAGGGTCTTCGAGACACCATATATTTT.

This clonotype has only a few counts. The V and J genes are TRBV5-1 and TRBJ2-7; TRBD2 is a possible D gene (6 bases). V dropped 3 bases and J dropped 6 bases, with 19 bases sitting between them. The CDR3 consists of 15 residues. The germline CDR1 and CDR2 sequences are SGHRS and YFSETQ. The CDR3 is CASSSIPRGGPEQYF. As DNA, the CDR3 is TGCGCCAGCAGCTCGATCCCGCGAGGAGGGCCCGAGCAGTACTTC.

This clonotype ranks as medium-sized. The rearrangement joins TRBV5-6 to TRBJ2-7, with D unresolved. CDR1 is SGHDT, CDR2 YYEEEE, per germline. The CDR3 spans 12 residues. Trimming stripped 7 bases from V and 3 bases from J, with 11 bases between. CDR3 residues: CASSLDFYEQYF. The CDR3 nucleotides read TGTGCCAGCTCTTTAGACTTCTACGAGCAGTACTTC.

There are many counts of this clonotype. The chain uses TRBV4-3 and TRBJ1-1; D is unclear. There are 15 residues in the CDR3. CDR1 is LGHNA, CDR2 YSLEER, per germline. The V and J ends lost 0 bases and 3 bases respectively, with 11 bases between them. The CDR3 DNA is TGCGCCAGCAGCCAAGACGGCGGCGGGGACACTGAAGCTTTCTTT. Amino acids: CASSQDGGGDTEAFF.

The sample holds many counts of this clonotype. The V gene is TRBV28, the J gene TRBJ2-7; 7 bases align to TRBD2. Germline V CDR1 and CDR2: MDHEN, SYDVKM. CDR3 length: 15 residues. The J segment lost 2 bases and the V segment lost 5 bases, leaving 9 bases of the junction unmatched. The CDR3 reads CASSPISGTPYEQYF. In DNA form, the CDR3 reads TGTGCCAGCAGTCCCATAAGCGGGACTCCCTACGAGCAGTACTTC.

This clonotype was counted many times. This sequence joins TRBV12-3 or TRBV12-4 and TRBJ2-1; 8 nucleotides align to TRBD2. This CDR3 is 16 amino acids long. After removal of 0 bases from V and 7 bases from J, the junction contained 8 bases not matched to a gene. The CDR3 DNA is TGTGCCAGCAGTTTAGCGGAGGCGGGAGGTTGGAATGAGCAGTTCTTC. The encoded protein is CASSLAEAGGWNEQFF.

This clonotype occurred many times. The chain has TRBV7-9 and TRBJ1-1; a possible D gene is TRBD1 (6 bases). Germline-derived CDR1 and CDR2 are SEHNR and FQNEAQ (reference sequence). This CDR3 has 13 residues. The ends were cut back, 3 bases at V and 8 bases at J, with 13 bases in the middle. CDR3 sequence reads: CASSLLQGGEAFF. The CDR3 DNA sequence: TGTGCCAGCAGCTTGCTACAGGGTGGCGAAGCTTTCTTT.

V and J are TRBV5-4 and TRBJ1-5; no clear D. Deletions cut 4 bases from V and 6 bases from J, with 8 bases between. The germline V gene encodes CDR1 SGHNT and CDR2 YYREEE (reference sequence). The CDR3 has 12 amino acids. The CDR3 here is CASSLRGQPQHF. The DNA for the CDR3 is TGTGCCAGCAGCCTCAGAGGTCAGCCCCAGCATTTT.

In its sample, this clonotype was seen many times. This chain links TRBV4-1 with TRBJ1-2; D is unclear. The CDR3 loop spans 14 amino acids. The V end lost 1 base, the J end lost 6 bases, and 12 bases lay between the germline ends. The germline V gene encodes CDR1 MGHRA and CDR2 YSYEKL. The CDR3 spells CASSQGGIGDGYTF. In DNA form, the CDR3 reads TGCGCCAGCAGCCAAGGAGGCATCGGGGATGGCTACACCTTC.

The sample holds many counts of this clonotype. This rearrangement joins TRBV7-9 to TRBJ2-1, with D possibly TRBD1 on 6 matching bases. The CDR3 length is 15 residues. Per germline, CDR1 SEHNR and CDR2 FQNEAQ (reference sequence). V was trimmed by 1 base and J by 8 bases, leaving 15 bases between them. The CDR3 reads CASSLDSTGRDEQFF. The CDR3 bases are TGTGCCAGCAGCTTAGATTCGACAGGTCGGGATGAGCAGTTCTTC.